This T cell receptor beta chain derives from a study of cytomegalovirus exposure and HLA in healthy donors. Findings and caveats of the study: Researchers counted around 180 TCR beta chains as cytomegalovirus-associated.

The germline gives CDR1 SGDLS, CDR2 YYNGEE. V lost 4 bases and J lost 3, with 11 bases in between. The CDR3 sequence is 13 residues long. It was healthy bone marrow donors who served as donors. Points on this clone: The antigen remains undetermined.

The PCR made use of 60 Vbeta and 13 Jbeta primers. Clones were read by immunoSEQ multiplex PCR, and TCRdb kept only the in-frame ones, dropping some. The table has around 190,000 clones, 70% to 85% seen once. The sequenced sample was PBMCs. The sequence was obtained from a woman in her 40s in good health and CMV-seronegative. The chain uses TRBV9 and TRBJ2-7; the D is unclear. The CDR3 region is CASSPNSFYEQYF. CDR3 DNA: TGTGCCAGCAGCCCTAACAGCTTCTACGAGCAGTACTTC.